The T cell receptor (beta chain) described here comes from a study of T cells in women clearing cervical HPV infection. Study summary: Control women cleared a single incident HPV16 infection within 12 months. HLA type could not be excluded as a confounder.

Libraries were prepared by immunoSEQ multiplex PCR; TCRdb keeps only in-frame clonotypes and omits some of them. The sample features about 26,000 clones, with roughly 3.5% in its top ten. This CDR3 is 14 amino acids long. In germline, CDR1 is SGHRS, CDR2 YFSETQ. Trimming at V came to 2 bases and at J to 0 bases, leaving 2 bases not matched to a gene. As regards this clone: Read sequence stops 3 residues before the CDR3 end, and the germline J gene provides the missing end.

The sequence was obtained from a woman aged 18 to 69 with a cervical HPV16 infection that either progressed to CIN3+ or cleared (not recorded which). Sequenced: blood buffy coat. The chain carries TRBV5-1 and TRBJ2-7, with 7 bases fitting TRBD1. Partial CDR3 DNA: TGCGCCAGCAGCTTCGACAGGGACTCCTACGAG. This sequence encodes CASSFDRDSYE. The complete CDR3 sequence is CASSFDRDSYEQYF.